This T cell receptor beta chain was sequenced during a study of T cell changes during pregnancy in multiple sclerosis. This clone was recorded a few times. The CDR3 runs 15 residues. In germline, CDR1 is LGHNA, CDR2 YNFKEQ. The junction had 7 bases not matched to a gene; V was cut back by 5 bases and J by 8 bases. Method: immunoSEQ multiplex PCR; TCRdb's copy keeps in-frame clones and lacks some. The table lists about 40,000 clones, about 89% of them singletons. The sample was CD4+ T cells from peripheral blood mononuclear cells, taken in the third trimester of pregnancy. The origin of this receptor is a female donor in good health, enrolled as a control in a pregnancy study. The chain carries TRBV4-2 and TRBJ2-1; 12 bases map to TRBD2. The CDR3 here is CASSKRTSGNYEQFF. CDR3 coding DNA: TGTGCCAGCAGCAAACGGACTAGCGGGAACTATGAGCAGTTCTTC.